A selection of T cell receptor beta chains follows, all from one sample in a study of blood T cell repertoires in COVID-19. Sequenced by immunoSEQ multiplex PCR; TCRdb stores in-frame clones only, minus some. The sample contains more than 400,000 clones, around 85% of which appear only once. The sequenced sample consisted of peripheral blood. The receptor source for this set is a human donor in a cohort sampled during active COVID-19. Both conserved end residues are part of each CDR3. D genes are given only for firm matches. Clone size is shown for a subset of rows, as once, few, many or a class of expanded clone.

>TRBJ2-1|TRBD2|.|TRBV18
CASSPTSGMSEQFF
TGTGCCAGCTCACCAACTAGCGGGATGAGTGAGCAGTTCTTC
>TRBJ1-2|.|.|TRBV27
CASSLSGGKTYGYTF
TGTGCCAGCAGTTTATCGGGGGGGAAAACCTATGGCTACACCTTC
>TRBJ1-6|TRBD1|.|TRBV10-2
CASSDTGGRSPLHF
TGCGCCAGCAGTGACACAGGGGGCAGGTCACCCCTCCACTTT
>TRBJ2-7|.|.|TRBV28
CASDTDSYEQYF
TGTGCCAGCGACACGGACTCCTACGAGCAGTACTTC
>TRBJ2-7|TRBD2|.|TRBV27
CASTFSSSGRGIEQYF
TGTGCCAGCACCTTCTCGTCTAGCGGGAGGGGGATCGAGCAGTACTTC
>TRBJ2-7|TRBD2|.|TRBV29-1
CSISGRAYEQYF
TGCAGCATAAGCGGGAGGGCGTACGAGCAGTACTTC
>TRBJ1-5|.|.|TRBV28
CASSLTGTINQPQHF
TGTGCCAGCAGTTTAACCGGGACAATCAATCAGCCCCAGCATTTT
>TRBJ2-4|TRBD2|few|TRBV30
CASTGEGHIQYF
TGTGCCTCCACGGGGGAGGGGCACATTCAGTACTTC
>TRBJ1-1|.|.|TRBV19
CASSIGGGGTEAFF
TGTGCCAGTAGTATAGGAGGTGGAGGGACTGAAGCTTTCTTT
>TRBJ2-7|.|few|TRBV19
CASTRGHEQYF
TGTGCCAGTACAAGAGGCCACGAGCAGTACTTC
>TRBJ1-3|.|.|TRBV19
CASSIQGNTIYF
TGTGCCAGTAGTATCCAGGGAAACACCATATATTTT